This T cell receptor beta chain is from a study of cytomegalovirus exposure and HLA in healthy donors. PCR was performed using 60 Vbeta and 13 Jbeta primers. Profiling relied on immunoSEQ multiplex PCR, and the TCRdb table lists in-frame clones only, not all of them. The sample gives about 100,000 clones, around four fifths of which show up once; under 8% is in the top ten. The CDR3 contains 13 residues. V shed 3 bases, J shed 6 bases, and the junction held 5 bases outside the gene matches. Germline V lookup: CDR1 GTSNPN, CDR2 SVGIG (reference sequence). The V and J genes are TRBV30 and TRBJ1-2; 9 bases are shared with TRBD1. Source material: PBMCs. The receptor was derived from a man between 45 and 60 years old in good health and CMV-seropositive. CDR3 DNA: TGTGCCTGGAGCGTACAGGGGGCGAATGGCTACACCTTC. Amino acids: CAWSVQGANGYTF.